This T cell receptor beta chain was captured by sequencing in a study of vaccination effects on CD4 cells after COVID-19 (dated by TCRdb to the early 2020s). Study-wide context: Each participant got two doses of an mRNA SARS-CoV-2 vaccine, either BNT162b2 or mRNA-1273. Pre-vaccine samples from a couple of convalescent patients were drawn 16 days and one week before the first dose, 142 and 148 days after COVID-19 diagnosis. The study compared SARS-CoV-2 spike-specific CD4+ TCR repertoires before and after mRNA vaccination in COVID-19 convalescent patients and infection-naive vaccine recipients. The full study included some eleven COVID-19 convalescent patients and several SARS-CoV-2-naive healthy vaccine recipients. Cultures from other donors in the study were sequenced using the Oncomine TCR Beta short-read assay on an Illumina iSeq 100. The research as a whole found: In convalescent patients, the post-vaccine spike-reactive repertoire was composed mainly of new vaccine-induced clones that were largely distinct from infection-induced clones. Only a small number of convalescent patients were included, and no early post-infection timepoints were available, which limited the study. Clones induced by infection and clones induced by vaccination both contracted markedly at late timepoints after vaccination, which fits with T cell responses waning over time.

A note on this clone: Its antigen remains undetermined. No base qualities exist here, and no much larger clone lies one base off it.

Library generation was performed with the immunoSEQ multiplex PCR assay. DNA from the cultured and isolated CD4+ T cells underwent TCR beta CDR3 sequencing. On the authors' methods: Non-productive TCR sequences were discarded, and reads were trimmed to the CDR3 region, with only CDR3s of 7 or more amino acids retained. Antigen-specific clonotypes were identified with the MANAFEST web app by comparing expansion in peptide wells against reference cultures. Positive clones required FDR<0.05 expansion versus reference and all other wells, odds ratio above 5, and frequency above 0.1% in two replicate wells. Clonotypes significantly expanded in SARS-CoV-2 spike wells and in at least one common cold coronavirus spike condition were defined as cross-reactive. CDR3 similarity was assessed by Levenshtein distance using the stringdist R package, and unrooted trees were constructed with ape in R 3.6.1. TCRdb obtained this table from immuneACCESS and retained in-frame rearrangements with V and J assigned. These tables miss some clones; where compared with another copy, unresolved V genes account for less than half of the shortfall, and the remainder is unexplained. That table supplies the V and J calls and clone size; D and trimming were determined from the DNA. The sample data list approximately 29,000 clones, and 70% to 85% of these were observed just once. The ten largest clones add up to 25% to 30% of the sample.

V trim: 6 bases; J trim: 6 bases; unmatched bases: 10. The CDR3 contains 16 residues, cysteine and phenylalanine counted. This entry keeps only the CDR3 DNA: 48 bases, framed from base 1. CDR1 SGHRS and CDR2 YFSETQ are derived from the germline V gene. In the ViraFEST assay, PBMC were stimulated with viral peptide pools, and antigen-specific CD4+ T cell clonotypes were then identified by expansion using TCR sequencing. After around ten days of culture, CD4+ T cells were isolated with the EasySep CD4+ T cell isolation kit. PCR-confirmed SARS-CoV-2 infection had occurred in convalescent patients between March and December 2020, before the Alpha, Beta and Delta variants emerged in the United States. Two million PBMC per well were cultured in IMDM with roughly 5% human AB serum, 8 to 10 IU/ml IL-2 and gentamicin, plus 10 ug/ml peptides. Half of the culture medium was replaced with fresh IL-2-containing medium on days 3 and 7. Unless noted otherwise, every peptide stimulation condition was grown in triplicate wells. PBMC were separated from whole blood using Ficoll-Paque Plus gradient centrifugation and were then either cryopreserved at -140C or used fresh. The QIAamp micro DNA kit was used to extract genomic DNA from the cultured CD4+ T cells.

This material consisted of CD4+ T cells from PBMCs cultured with a peptide pool, taken before COVID-19 vaccination. The V and J genes are TRBV5-1 and TRBJ2-1; 12 of the junction bases match TRBD2. The source is a human donor who had a prior SARS-CoV-2 infection. The nucleotides are TGCGCCAGCACACCGATAGGACTAGCGGGGACCAATGAGCAGTTCTTC. Translated, this gives CASTPIGLAGTNEQFF.